The 16 T cell receptor beta chains below come from one sample, sequenced in a study of shared clonotypes between healthy human individuals. TCRdb keeps only in-frame clones here, not all; method: immunoSEQ multiplex PCR. Among about 1.5 million clones listed, around 98% were seen once. Material: naive CD4+ T cells sorted from blood. Subset reported: CD45RA+ positively selected. The source is a man aged 30-40 years in good health.

This clone occurred once. The chain carries TRBV27 and TRBJ1-5; perhaps TRBD1 as D (5 bases). The CDR3 is made up of 14 amino acids. Germline CDR1 is MNHEY and CDR2 is SMNVEV (reference sequence). Trimming cost V 2 bases and J 2 bases, with 7 bases left between them. The CDR3: CASSLQGGNQPQHF. The DNA for the CDR3 is TGTGCCAGCAGTTTACAAGGGGGCAATCAGCCCCAGCATTTT.

CDR3 bases: TGTGCCAGCAGCGTAGGGTTACTACCAACTAATGAAAAACTGTTTTTT. This encodes CASSVGLLPTNEKLFF. V usage is TRBV9 and J usage is TRBJ1-4; D remains ambiguous. CDR1 is SGDLS and CDR2 is YYNGEE in the germline V gene. The CDR3 covers 16 residues. V lost 0 bases and J lost 0, with 9 bases in between.

The CDR3 DNA sequence: TGTGCCAGCAGCTTAGGAGGGACGCGGGATAACACAGATACGCAGTATTTT. This sequence encodes CASSLGGTRDNTDTQYF. The chain has TRBV7-9 and TRBJ2-3; perhaps TRBD2 as D (6 bases). This CDR3 has 17 residues. Trimming left V 1 base short and J 2 bases short, with 16 bases between. CDR1 is SEHNR and CDR2 is FQNEAQ in the germline V gene (reference sequence).

The chain is built from TRBV27 and TRBJ2-3; D perhaps matches TRBD2 (5 bases). Germline V gene data show CDR1 as MNHEY and CDR2 as SMNVEV (reference sequence). The CDR3 is made up of 15 amino acids. V was pared by 5 bases and J by 2 bases, with 14 bases between. The CDR3: CASSLPGIPTDTQYF. CDR3 DNA: TGTGCCAGCAGTCTTCCCGGGATCCCCACAGATACGCAGTATTTT.

This chain joins TRBV4-3 and TRBJ2-1, with TRBD2 matching 14 bases. Germline values: CDR1 LGHNA, CDR2 YSLEER. The CDR3 consists of 16 residues. V lost 2 bases to trimming and J lost 9 bases; unmatched junction nucleotides: 6. The CDR3 DNA follows: TGCGCCAGCAGCCAAAACCCGGGACTAGCGGGAGTTGAGCAGTTCTTC. Amino acid sequence: CASSQNPGLAGVEQFF.

In its sample, this clone was seen once. DNA of the CDR3: TGTGCCAGCCTCCCGGGGGGGTCCTACGAGCAGTACTTC. The encoded protein is CASLPGGSYEQYF. The gene calls are TRBV7-9 and TRBJ2-7, with TRBD2 matching over 8 bases. The CDR3 is 13 residues long. The germline gives CDR1 SEHNR, CDR2 FQNEAQ (reference sequence). Trimming took 8 bases from V and 1 from J; bases not matched to a gene: 4.

This chain links TRBV29-1 with TRBJ1-1, with unresolved D. Trimming removed 4 bases at V and 4 bases at J, with 10 bases between. CDR1 is SQVTM and CDR2 is ANQGSEA in the germline V gene. This CDR3 comprises 12 residues. CDR3 sequence (DNA): TGCAGCGTTGTTCTGGGCCGCACTGAAGCTTTCTTT. As protein: CSVVLGRTEAFF.

The genes are TRBV28 and TRBJ1-1; D unresolved. This CDR3 region has 13 residues. The germline V and J ends were trimmed by 5 bases and 1 base, with 8 bases remaining between them. Germline V lookup: CDR1 MDHEN, CDR2 SYDVKM. The CDR3, as DNA: TGTGCCAGCAGTCTCGACAAGAACACTGAAGCTTTCTTT. Its translation: CASSLDKNTEAFF.

CDR3 DNA sequence: TGTGCCAGCAGTACGAACAGGGGGCTATACGAGCAGTACTTC. Amino acid sequence: CASSTNRGLYEQYF. The chain joins TRBV6-5 to TRBJ2-7, with 9 bases matching TRBD1. The CDR3 is 14 residues long. Losses at the gene ends were 5 bases for V and 4 bases for J; bases not matched to a gene: 6. Germline V gives CDR1 MNHEY, CDR2 SVGAGI.

The chain links TRBV2 to TRBJ2-2; 7 bases agree with TRBD2. Germline CDR1 reads SNHLY; CDR2 reads FYNNEI. V shed 4 bases and J 4 bases; nucleotides not matched to a gene: 6. The CDR3 loop spans 15 amino acids. The CDR3 DNA is TGTGCCAGCAGTGTTGCGGGAGACGGCACCGGGGAGCTGTTTTTT. Amino acid sequence: CASSVAGDGTGELFF.

This chain joins TRBV5-1 and TRBJ2-3; 7 bases map to TRBD1. The germline V gene encodes CDR1 SGHRS and CDR2 YFSETQ. The CDR3 totals 16 residues. The V and J ends lost 5 bases and 0 bases, in that order; junction bases with no gene match: 9. CDR3 bases: TGCGCCAGCAGACTACAGGGGCCTCCTAGCACAGATACGCAGTATTTT. As protein: CASRLQGPPSTDTQYF.

This clone was detected once. This chain links TRBV29-1 with TRBJ1-1; possible D gene TRBD1, 6 bases. The germline CDR1 and CDR2 sequences are SQVTM and ANQGSEA. The CDR3 extends over 10 amino acids. The CDR3 nucleotides are TGCGGGGGCAAGAACACTGAAGCTTTCTTT. It specifies CGGKNTEAFF.

The chain uses TRBV4-1 and TRBJ2-2; no definite D call. This CDR3 is 15 amino acids long. V was cut by 1 base and J by 1 base, with 7 bases left in between. CDR1 is MGHRA, CDR2 YSYEKL, per germline. CDR3 in amino acids: CASSQVSVNTGELFF. The CDR3 DNA is TGCGCCAGCAGCCAAGTATCCGTGAACACCGGGGAGCTGTTTTTT.

V and J are TRBV6-6 and TRBJ2-7; D is uncertain. The CDR3 loop spans 11 amino acids. Per the germline V gene, CDR1 is MNHNY and CDR2 is SVGAGI (reference sequence). V lost 6 bases and J lost 2, with 5 bases in between. The CDR3 DNA reads as TGTGCCAGCAGCGATACCTACGAGCAGTACTTC. This encodes CASSDTYEQYF.

This clone showed up just once. The J gene is TRBJ2-5, the V gene TRBV5-1, with 10 bases aligning to TRBD1. CDR3 length equals 13 residues. Per germline, CDR1 SGHRS and CDR2 YFSETQ. The junction had 7 bases not matched to a gene; V was cut back by 0 bases and J by 14 bases. The CDR3 DNA sequence: TGCGCCAGCAGCTTGGCACCGGGACAGGGGATTTACTTC. This codes for CASSLAPGQGIYF.

The chain uses TRBV7-3 and TRBJ1-2, with D possibly matching TRBD1 (5 bases). Germline lookup yields CDR1 SGHTA and CDR2 FQGTGA. The CDR3 is 13 amino acids. The V and J ends lost 5 bases and 8 bases respectively, with 15 bases between them. This CDR3 reads CASSSGTSEGYTF. The CDR3 DNA reads TGTGCCAGCAGCAGTGGGACGTCTGAAGGCTACACCTTC.